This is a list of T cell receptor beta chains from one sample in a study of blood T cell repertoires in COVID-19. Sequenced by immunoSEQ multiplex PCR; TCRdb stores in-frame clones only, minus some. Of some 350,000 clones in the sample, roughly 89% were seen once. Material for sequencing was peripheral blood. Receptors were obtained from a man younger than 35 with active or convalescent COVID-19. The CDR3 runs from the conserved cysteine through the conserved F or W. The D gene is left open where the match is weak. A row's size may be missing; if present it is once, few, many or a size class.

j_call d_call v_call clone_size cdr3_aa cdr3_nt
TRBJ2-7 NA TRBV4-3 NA CASSQEYRYEQYF TGCGCCAGCAGCCAAGAATACAGATACGAGCAGTACTTC
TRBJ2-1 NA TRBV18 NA CASSPRQTYNEQFF TGTGCCAGCTCACCCCGACAAACCTACAATGAGCAGTTCTTC
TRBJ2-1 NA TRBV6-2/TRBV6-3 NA CASSYSVRGHNEQFF TGTGCCAGCAGTTACTCGGTTAGGGGCCACAATGAGCAGTTCTTC
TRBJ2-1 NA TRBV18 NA CASSPASDSVYNEQFF TGTGCCAGCTCACCAGCCTCGGACAGCGTCTACAATGAGCAGTTCTTC
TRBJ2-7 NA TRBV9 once CASSVGSGSYEQYF TGTGCCAGCAGCGTAGGCTCGGGTTCCTACGAGCAGTACTTC
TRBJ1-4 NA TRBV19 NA CASHRQATDREKLFF TGTGCCAGTCATCGGCAGGCCACAGACCGAGAAAAACTGTTTTTT
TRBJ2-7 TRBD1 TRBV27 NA CASRQGKGRGFEQYF TGTGCCAGCAGACAAGGGAAAGGCAGGGGGTTCGAGCAGTACTTC
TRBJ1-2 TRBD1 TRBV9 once CASSVAGTGFYGYTF TGTGCCAGCAGCGTAGCTGGGACAGGCTTCTATGGCTACACCTTC
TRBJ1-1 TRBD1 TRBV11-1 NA CASSFAGGRAEAFF TGTGCCAGCAGCTTCGCAGGGGGCCGCGCTGAAGCTTTCTTT
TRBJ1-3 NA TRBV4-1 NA CASSAGLRALSGNTIYF TGCGCCAGCAGCGCAGGCTTGAGGGCCCTCTCTGGAAACACCATATATTTT
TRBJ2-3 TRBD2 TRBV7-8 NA CASSLDTSGRYTDTQYF TGTGCCAGCAGCTTAGACACTAGCGGGAGGTATACAGATACGCAGTATTTT
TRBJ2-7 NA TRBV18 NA CASSPVTDYEQYF TGTGCCAGCTCACCCGTGACAGACTACGAGCAGTACTTC
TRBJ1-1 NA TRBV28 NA CASSLNRNTEAFF TGTGCCAGCAGTTTAAACAGGAACACTGAAGCTTTCTTT
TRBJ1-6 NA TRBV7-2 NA CASNPGVQINSPLHF TGTGCCAGCAACCCAGGGGTCCAGATTAATTCACCCCTCCACTTT
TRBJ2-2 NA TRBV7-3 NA CASGAPGNTGELFF TGTGCCAGCGGGGCCCCTGGAAACACCGGGGAGCTGTTTTTT
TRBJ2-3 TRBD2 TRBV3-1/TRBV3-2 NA CASSQATSGFTDTQYF TGTGCCAGCAGCCAAGCGACTAGCGGCTTCACAGATACGCAGTATTTT
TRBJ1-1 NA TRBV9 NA CASSLRGGTEAFF TGTGCCAGCAGCCTAAGAGGGGGTACTGAAGCTTTCTTT
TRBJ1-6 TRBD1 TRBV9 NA CASSGTGTGNNSPLHF TGTGCCAGCAGCGGAACCGGGACAGGGAACAATTCACCCCTCCACTTT
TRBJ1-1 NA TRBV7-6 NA CASSLEGIVTEAFF TGTGCCAGCAGCTTAGAGGGGATTGTCACTGAAGCTTTCTTT
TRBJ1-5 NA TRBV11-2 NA CASSLSPGGQPQHF TGTGCCAGCAGCTTGTCCCCTGGAGGTCAGCCCCAGCATTTT
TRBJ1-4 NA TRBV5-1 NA CASSLAPGRSDEKLFF TGCGCCAGCAGCTTGGCCCCAGGCAGATCTGATGAAAAACTGTTTTTT
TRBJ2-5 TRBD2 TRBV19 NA CATGLAGQTQYF TGTGCCACGGGACTAGCGGGGCAGACCCAGTACTTC
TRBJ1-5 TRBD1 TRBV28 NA CASSDGQGVFQPQHF TGTGCCAGCAGTGATGGACAGGGGGTATTTCAGCCCCAGCATTTT
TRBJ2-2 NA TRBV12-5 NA CASGFFIDRQTTRASTGELFF TGTGCTAGTGGTTTTTTCATCGATCGACAGACGACGCGCGCGAGCACCGGGGAGCTGTTTTTT
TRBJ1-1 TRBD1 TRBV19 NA CASSPLKDREMNTEAFF TGTGCCAGTAGCCCCTTGAAGGACAGGGAAATGAACACTGAAGCTTTCTTT
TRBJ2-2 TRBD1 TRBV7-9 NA CASSSRGRGPNTGELFF TGTGCCAGCAGTTCCCGCGGAAGGGGGCCGAACACCGGGGAGCTGTTTTTT
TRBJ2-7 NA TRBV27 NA CASRPSRAHEQYF TGTGCCAGCAGGCCCTCTAGAGCCCACGAGCAGTACTTC
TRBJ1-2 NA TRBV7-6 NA CASSLTNGWAGGGDGYTF TGTGCCAGCAGCCTTACTAATGGGTGGGCTGGGGGAGGCGATGGCTACACCTTC
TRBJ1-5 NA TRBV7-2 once CASSLERGGNQPQHF TGTGCCAGCAGCTTAGAAAGGGGTGGCAATCAGCCCCAGCATTTT
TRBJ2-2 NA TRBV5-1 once CASSLEGLNTGELFF TGCGCCAGCAGCTTGGAGGGGCTGAACACCGGGGAGCTGTTTTTT
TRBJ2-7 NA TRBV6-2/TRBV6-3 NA CASSYSVGNEQYF TGTGCCAGCAGTTACTCGGTGGGCAACGAGCAGTACTTC
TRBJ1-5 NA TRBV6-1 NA CASSEATAGYNQPQHF TGTGCCAGCAGTGAAGCAACGGCAGGGTACAATCAGCCCCAGCATTTT
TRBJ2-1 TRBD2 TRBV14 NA CASSQGGGIFWDLNEQFF TGTGCCAGCAGCCAAGGCGGGGGAATTTTTTGGGACCTCAATGAGCAGTTCTTC